These 18 T cell receptor beta chains were sequenced from one sample in a study of blood T cell repertoires in COVID-19. Produced via immunoSEQ multiplex PCR; TCRdb's table is partial and in-frame only. The data hold about 340,000 clones, with around 83% observed a single time. The sample consisted of peripheral blood. The receptors shown here come from a man aged 25 to 40 with active or convalescent COVID-19.

The V and J genes are TRBV6-6 and TRBJ2-6; D not resolved. Germline V gene sequence: CDR1 MNHNY, CDR2 SVGAGI (reference sequence). The germline V and J ends were trimmed by 6 bases and 6 bases, with 12 bases remaining between them. The CDR3 runs 14 residues. CDR3 sequence (DNA): TGTGCCAGCAGCTCCGATAGATCGGCCAACGTCCTGACTTTC. This codes for CASSSDRSANVLTF.

The gene calls are TRBV3-1 (or the pseudogene TRBV3-2) and TRBJ1-2; D remains unclear. This CDR3 has 16 residues. Germline-derived CDR1 and CDR2 are LGHDT and YNNKEL (reference sequence). V was trimmed by 3 bases and J by 8 bases, leaving 22 bases between them. CDR3 residues: CASSQELWTGMEGYTF. The CDR3 region has the DNA TGTGCCAGCAGCCAGGAACTTTGGACGGGAATGGAGGGCTACACCTTC.

There are a few counts of this clone. The chain recombines TRBV3-1 (or the pseudogene TRBV3-2) with TRBJ2-1; TRBD2 aligns across 10 bases. Trimming at V came to 4 bases and at J to 8 bases, leaving 11 bases not matched to a gene. CDR1 is LGHDT and CDR2 is YNNKEL in the germline V gene (reference sequence). The CDR3 totals 16 residues. CDR3 region: CASSRFLAGAIDEQFF. The CDR3 DNA reads as TGTGCCAGCAGCCGGTTCCTAGCGGGGGCGATTGATGAGCAGTTCTTC.

This chain connects TRBV14 to TRBJ2-1, with 9 bases fitting TRBD2. The CDR3 length is 16 residues. V lost 2 bases to trimming and J lost 7 bases; unmatched junction nucleotides: 9. Germline CDR1 and CDR2: SGHDN and FVKESK. The CDR3 spells CASSQFGGRAGNEQFF. CDR3 DNA sequence: TGTGCCAGCAGCCAATTTGGCGGGAGGGCCGGGAATGAGCAGTTCTTC.

The chain has TRBV4-3 and TRBJ2-3; 7 positions agree with TRBD1. The trim removed 4 bases at V and 1 base at J, leaving 2 bases unmatched. This CDR3 region has 14 residues. Germline V gene lookup returns CDR1 LGHNA and CDR2 YSLEER. The CDR3 DNA is TGCGCCAGCAGCCCCGGACAGGGCACAGATACGCAGTATTTT. Translated, it gives CASSPGQGTDTQYF.

This clone was counted a single time. The chain has TRBV19 and TRBJ2-3; unclear D gene. The CDR3 consists of 15 residues. The germline gives CDR1 LNHDA, CDR2 SQIVND (reference sequence). The V end lost 3 bases, the J end lost 0 bases, and 10 bases lay between the germline ends. CDR3: CASSISLTSTDTQYF. CDR3 DNA: TGTGCCAGTAGTATCTCACTCACTAGCACAGATACGCAGTATTTT. Combining the CDR3 with reference TRBV19 and TRBJ2-3 gives the whole variable domain DGGITQSPKYLFRKEGQNVTLSCEQNLNHDAMYWYRQDPGQGLRLIYYSQIVNDFQKGDIAEGYSVSREKKESFPLTVTSAQKNPTAFYLCASSISLTSTDTQYFGPGTRLTVL.

The chain is built from TRBV6-1 and TRBJ2-7; 8 positions agree with TRBD1. V lost 3 bases to trimming and J lost 7 bases; unmatched junction nucleotides: 14. This CDR3 is 16 amino acids long. Germline CDR1 MNHNS, CDR2 SASEGT. Here the CDR3 reads CASSERQGTALMEQYF. CDR3 DNA: TGTGCCAGCAGTGAGAGACAGGGGACTGCCCTAATGGAGCAGTACTTC.

The CDR3 reads CAWKGGAGTGGYNEQFF. The CDR3 DNA sequence: TGTGCCTGGAAGGGGGGCGCGGGGACAGGGGGCTACAATGAGCAGTTCTTC. This chain joins TRBV30 and TRBJ2-1, with 11 bases fitting TRBD1. Trimming at V came to 4 bases and at J to 3 bases, leaving 11 bases not matched to a gene. CDR3 length equals 17 residues. CDR1 GTSNPN and CDR2 SVGIG come from the germline V gene (reference sequence).

This chain uses TRBV30 with TRBJ2-7; 9 nucleotides line up with TRBD2. After removal of 0 bases from V and 6 bases from J, the junction contained 6 bases not matched to a gene. Germline V gene sequence: CDR1 GTSNPN, CDR2 SVGIG (reference sequence). The CDR3 length is 14 residues. The DNA for the CDR3 is TGTGCCTGGAGTGTACCCATGCGGGGGGGCGAGCAGTACTTC. Its translation: CAWSVPMRGGEQYF.

The sample holds one count of this clone. The chain is built from TRBV15 and TRBJ1-5; D is unresolved. Trimming took off 1 base at V and 7 bases at J, with 5 bases between the two ends. Germline V gene lookup returns CDR1 LNHNV and CDR2 YYDKDF (reference sequence). The CDR3 length is 12 residues. The CDR3 reads CATSRAVQPQHF. The CDR3 nucleotides read TGTGCCACCAGCAGAGCAGTACAGCCCCAGCATTTT.

The rearrangement uses TRBV5-1 and TRBJ2-1, with D maybe TRBD1 (6 bases). This CDR3 has 15 residues. Deletions cut 4 bases from V and 2 bases from J, with 13 bases between. Germline V CDR1 and CDR2: SGHRS, YFSETQ. The CDR3 coding sequence is TGCGCCAGCAGCCTTGACAGGCGAACCTACAATGAGCAGTTCTTC. Translating gives CASSLDRRTYNEQFF.

This clone was counted only a few times. V is TRBV19 and J is TRBJ1-5; D uncertain. The ends were cut back, 3 bases at V and 4 bases at J, with 10 bases in the middle. The germline V gene has CDR1 LNHDA and CDR2 SQIVND (reference sequence). The CDR3 runs to 14 residues. CDR3 loop: CASSILGENQPQHF. The CDR3 region has the DNA TGTGCCAGTAGTATTCTTGGGGAGAATCAGCCCCAGCATTTT.

The V call is TRBV5-4, the J call TRBJ1-6; weak D call: TRBD1 (5 bases). Germline CDR1 SGHNT, CDR2 YYREEE (reference sequence). The V and J ends lost 2 bases and 7 bases respectively, with 13 bases between them. This CDR3 is 15 amino acids long. The CDR3 region has the DNA TGTGCCAGCAGCTTTGATGGGGCGACGAATTCACCCCTCCACTTT. Its protein product is CASSFDGATNSPLHF.

The chain has TRBV15 and TRBJ1-1; 10 bases fit TRBD1. V was pared by 8 bases and J by 1 base, with 10 bases of the junction left unmatched. The CDR3 is 16 amino acids. CDR1 and CDR2 from the germline V gene are LNHNV and YYDKDF (reference sequence). The CDR3 loop reads CATVRRDRGSNTEAFF. The DNA of the CDR3 is TGTGCCACCGTCCGTCGGGACAGGGGATCGAACACTGAAGCTTTCTTT.

The gene calls are TRBV7-9 and TRBJ1-5, with 7 bases that match TRBD1. Germline V lookup: CDR1 SEHNR, CDR2 FQNEAQ (reference sequence). This CDR3 is 12 amino acids long. V shed 7 bases and J 7 bases; nucleotides not matched to a gene: 4. CDR3 sequence reads: CASTLGGQPQHF. CDR3 DNA: TGTGCCAGCACCCTAGGGGGCCAGCCCCAGCATTTT.

The V call is TRBV12-3 or TRBV12-4, the J call TRBJ1-5; TRBD1 matches at 10 bases. The junction had 0 bases not matched to a gene; V was cut back by 6 bases and J by 4 bases. CDR3 size: 13 residues. CDR3 DNA: TGTGCCAGCAGGGACAGGGGGAATCAGCCCCAGCATTTT. Translated, it gives CASRDRGNQPQHF.

This clone has a single count. This sequence joins TRBV7-2 and TRBJ1-5; no definite D call. Germline-derived CDR1 and CDR2 are SGHTA and FQGNSA. This CDR3 spans 12 amino acids. V shed 2 bases and J shed 5 bases, with 4 bases lying between them. DNA for the CDR3: TGTGCCAGCAGCTTACAGGATCAGCCCCAGCATTTT. It is translated as CASSLQDQPQHF. The complete variable domain, with remaining parts taken from reference TRBV7-2 and TRBJ1-5, reads GAGVSQSPSNKVTEKGKDVELRCDPISGHTALYWYRQSLGQGLEFLIYFQGNSAPDKSGLPSDRFSAERTGGSVSTLTIQRTQQEDSAVYLCASSLQDQPQHFGDGTRLSIL.

The table lists this clone with a count of one. This chain joins TRBV6-6 and TRBJ2-3, with TRBD2 identical over 8 bases. Trimming cost V 4 bases and J 2 bases; bases outside gene matches: 5. CDR1 is MNHNY, CDR2 SVGAGI, per germline (reference sequence). The CDR3 spans 15 residues. CDR3 DNA: TGTGCCAGCAGTTCTACTAGCGGTCACACAGATACGCAGTATTTT. Translating gives CASSSTSGHTDTQYF.